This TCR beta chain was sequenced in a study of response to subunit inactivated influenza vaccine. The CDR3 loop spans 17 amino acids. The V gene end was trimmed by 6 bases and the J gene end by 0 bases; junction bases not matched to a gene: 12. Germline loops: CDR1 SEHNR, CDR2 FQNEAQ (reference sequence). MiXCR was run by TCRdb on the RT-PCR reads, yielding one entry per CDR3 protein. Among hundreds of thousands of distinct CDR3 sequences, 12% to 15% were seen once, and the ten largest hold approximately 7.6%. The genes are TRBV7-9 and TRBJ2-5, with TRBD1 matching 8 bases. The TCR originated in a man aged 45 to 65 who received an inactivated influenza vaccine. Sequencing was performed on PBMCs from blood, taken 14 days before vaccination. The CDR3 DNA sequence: TGTGCCAGCAGGGCCTGGAACAGGGGGACCAACCAAGAGACCCAGTACTTC. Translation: CASRAWNRGTNQETQYF.